A selection of T cell receptor beta chains follows, all from one sample in a study of shared clonotypes between healthy human individuals. The assay was immunoSEQ multiplex PCR, and TCRdb's table has in-frame clones only and misses some. Here the sample spans millions of clones, 85% to 95% being singletons. The specimen sequenced was naive CD4+ T cells sorted from blood. All receptors derive from a man aged 18 to 30 in good health. Both conserved end residues are part of each CDR3. A D gene is named only where the DNA matches it firmly. Clone sizes are given selectively: once, few, many, or a class where the clone is expanded.

NA | NA | TRBJ1-2 | 13 | TRBV9 | TGTGCCAGCAGCGTAGGTCCCAACTATGGCTACACCTTC | CASSVGPNYGYTF
NA | NA | TRBJ2-7 | 11 | TRBV20-1 | TGCAGTGCTAAAGACAGCTACGAGCAGTACTTC | CSAKDSYEQYF
NA | once | TRBJ1-3 | 19 | TRBV10-3 | TGTGCCATCGCCCCCCGGGATAGCAGTCCATCGAACTCTGGAAACACCATATATTTT | CAIAPRDSSPSNSGNTIYF
TRBD2 | NA | TRBJ2-2 | 15 | TRBV5-4 | TGTGCCAGCAGCTGGGGGAGGGAGAACACCGGGGAGCTGTTTTTT | CASSWGRENTGELFF
TRBD2 | NA | TRBJ2-1 | 15 | TRBV5-4 | TGTGCCAGCAGCTCACGGACTAGCTCCTACAATGAGCAGTTCTTC | CASSSRTSSYNEQFF
NA | NA | TRBJ2-6 | 14 | TRBV2 | TGTGCCAGCGTAAGGGTGTCGGGGGCCAACGTCCTGACTTTC | CASVRVSGANVLTF
NA | NA | TRBJ1-2 | 14 | TRBV11-2 | TGTGCCAGCAGCTTTGTCGACAGGACTTATGGCTACACCTTC | CASSFVDRTYGYTF
TRBD2 | NA | TRBJ2-3 | 16 | TRBV10-3 | TGTGCCATCAGTGAGTCGAGCGGGAGGGTCGCAGATACGCAGTATTTT | CAISESSGRVADTQYF
NA | NA | TRBJ2-1 | 11 | TRBV6-6 | TGTGCCAGCAGTCAGGGAGTTGAGCAGTTCTTC | CASSQGVEQFF
NA | once | TRBJ2-5 | 16 | TRBV18 | TGTGCCAGCTCACCAGTGTTCGGGGGTGGCCAAGAGACCCAGTACTTC | CASSPVFGGGQETQYF
NA | NA | TRBJ2-3 | 14 | TRBV30 | TGTGCCTTTAAACCTATGGTAGCGACCACCACGCAGTATTTT | CAFKPMVATTTQYF
NA | NA | TRBJ1-2 | 14 | TRBV2 | TGTGCCAGCACCAAACAAGACCAGGGTTCAGGCTACACCTTC | CASTKQDQGSGYTF
NA | NA | TRBJ2-1 | 16 | TRBV21-1 | TGTGCCAGCAGCAAAGTAGCGGGAGAAACCTACAATGAGCAGTTCTTC | CASSKVAGETYNEQFF
NA | NA | TRBJ1-5 | 13 | TRBV6-6 | TGTGCCAGCACGACAGATAGCAATCAGCCCCAGCATTTT | CASTTDSNQPQHF
NA | NA | TRBJ2-3 | 12 | TRBV30 | TGTGCCTGGACTCAATCGGGTGATACGCAGTATTTT | CAWTQSGDTQYF
NA | NA | TRBJ1-1 | 13 | TRBV11-2 | TGTGCCAGCAGCCAAGATCGGGGTACTGAAGCTTTCTTT | CASSQDRGTEAFF
TRBD1 | NA | TRBJ1-5 | 15 | TRBV5-6 | TGTGCCAGCAGCCGGGACAGGGGAATTGGGCAGCCCCAGCATTTT | CASSRDRGIGQPQHF
TRBD1 | NA | TRBJ2-7 | 13 | TRBV7-2 | TGTGCCAGCAGCGACAGGGTCTACTACGAGCAGTACTTC | CASSDRVYYEQYF
TRBD2 | NA | TRBJ2-7 | 13 | TRBV18 | TGTGCCAGCTCACTCCGGGAGGGCTACGAGCAGTACTTC | CASSLREGYEQYF
TRBD2 | NA | TRBJ2-2 | 14 | TRBV30 | TGTGCCTGGAGTGTGACTAGCGAGGCCGGGGAGCTGTTTTTT | CAWSVTSEAGELFF
TRBD1 | NA | TRBJ2-5 | 16 | TRBV11-2 | TGTGCCAGCAGCTCAACCCGGGACAGGGGATGGGAGACCCAGTACTTC | CASSSTRDRGWETQYF
TRBD2 | NA | TRBJ2-7 | 12 | TRBV30 | TGTGCCTGGACGGGGGGTTTCTACGAGCAGTACTTC | CAWTGGFYEQYF
NA | NA | TRBJ2-7 | 13 | TRBV27 | TGTGCCAGCAGTTCACTCTCCCCCTACGAGCAGTACTTC | CASSSLSPYEQYF
NA | NA | TRBJ1-1 | 10 | TRBV29-1 | TGCAGCATTGGGAACACTGAAGCTTTCTTT | CSIGNTEAFF
TRBD2 | NA | TRBJ2-7 | 19 | TRBV5-1 | TGCGCCAGCAGCTTGGGCGCCCCGGGACTAGCGGGGGCCTCCTACGAGCAGTACTTC | CASSLGAPGLAGASYEQYF
NA | NA | TRBJ1-2 | 14 | TRBV2 | TGTGCCAGCAGGCCGGACGGAGAAATCTATGGCTACACCTTC | CASRPDGEIYGYTF
TRBD2 | NA | TRBJ2-1 | 16 | TRBV10-3 | TGTGCCATCAGTGAGCCGGGACTAGCCTCCTACAATGAGCAGTTCTTC | CAISEPGLASYNEQFF
NA | NA | TRBJ2-7 | 14 | TRBV7-2 | TGTGCCAGCAGCAGGAGGGGTTCAGTAAGCGAGCAGTACTTC | CASSRRGSVSEQYF
NA | NA | TRBJ1-1 | 13 | TRBV9 | TGTGCCAGCAGCCCCCCGGTACCCGGGACGGCTTTCTTT | CASSPPVPGTAFF
TRBD1 | NA | TRBJ1-1 | 12 | TRBV7-9 | TGTGCCAGCAGCCCCGGGACAGGGGTTGCTTTCTTT | CASSPGTGVAFF
NA | NA | TRBJ2-3 | 12 | TRBV10-3 | TGTGCCATCGGGGCTAGCACAGATACGCAGTATTTT | CAIGASTDTQYF
NA | NA | TRBJ1-6 | 14 | TRBV6-5 | TGTGCCAGCAGGGGGACCCCTAATAATTCACCCCTCCACTTT | CASRGTPNNSPLHF
NA | once | TRBJ2-5 | 12 | TRBV7-9 | TGTGCCAGCAGCCAAGGATATGCGCCCCAGTACTTC | CASSQGYAPQYF
NA | NA | TRBJ2-3 | 11 | TRBV27 | TGTGCCAGCATCCAGCGAGATACGCAGTATTTT | CASIQRDTQYF
TRBD1 | NA | TRBJ1-3 | 17 | TRBV5-1 | TGCGCCAGCAGCTTGGCCGTCTCCGGACAGGGCGGAGACACCATATATTTT | CASSLAVSGQGGDTIYF
NA | NA | TRBJ1-2 | 14 | TRBV7-2 | TGTGCCAGCAGCTTAGGTAAAGCATTTCCGGGCTACACCTTC | CASSLGKAFPGYTF
NA | once | TRBJ2-7 | 13 | TRBV4-3 | TGCGCCAGCAGCCCCCACGGCGACTACGAGCAGTACTTC | CASSPHGDYEQYF
NA | NA | TRBJ2-2 | 13 | TRBV7-7 | TGTGCTAGCAGCGTCGAGGGGACCGGGGAGCTGTTTTTT | CASSVEGTGELFF
TRBD2 | NA | TRBJ2-3 | 14 | TRBV18 | TGTGCCAGCTCACTGACTAGCGGCACAGATACGCAGTATTTT | CASSLTSGTDTQYF
NA | NA | TRBJ1-1 | 15 | TRBV7-2 | TGTGCCAGCAGCTTTTCCGGGACCCCATCCGCTGAAGCTTTCTTT | CASSFSGTPSAEAFF
NA | NA | TRBJ2-2 | 11 | TRBV28 | TGTGCCAGCAAACTTACCGGGGAGCTGTTTTTT | CASKLTGELFF
TRBD1 | NA | TRBJ1-2 | 16 | TRBV27 | TGTGCCAGCAGGCCGACCGGGACAGGGTATTTATCTGGCTACACCTTC | CASRPTGTGYLSGYTF
NA | NA | TRBJ1-6 | 12 | TRBV7-9 | TGTGCCAGCAGCCTCGCCAATTCACCCCTCCACTTT | CASSLANSPLHF
NA | NA | TRBJ2-2 | 14 | TRBV10-3 | TGTGCCATCAAAGGCACAGTCAACACCGGGGAGCTGTTTTTT | CAIKGTVNTGELFF
NA | NA | TRBJ2-7 | 14 | TRBV18 | TGTGCCAGCTCACCTAGCAGGGTTTCCTACGAGCAGTACTTC | CASSPSRVSYEQYF
NA | NA | TRBJ1-4 | 11 | TRBV20-1 | TGCAGTGCAGCCTTTAATGAAAAACTGTTTTTT | CSAAFNEKLFF
TRBD2 | once | TRBJ2-1 | 17 | TRBV7-2 | TGTGCCAGCAGCACCAGACTAGCGGGCCTCTCCTACAATGAGCAGTTCTTC | CASSTRLAGLSYNEQFF
NA | NA | TRBJ2-6 | 19 | TRBV7-9 | TGTGCCAGCAGCCCGGGGCGAATAGGGATCTCTCCTGGGGCCAACGTCCTGACTTTC | CASSPGRIGISPGANVLTF
TRBD1 | once | TRBJ2-2 | 15 | TRBV2 | TGTGCCAGCAGACCCGGGACAGGGGACGCCGGGGAGCTGTTTTTT | CASRPGTGDAGELFF
NA | NA | TRBJ2-7 | 13 | TRBV6-6 | TGTGCCAGCAGTTATAGGGTATCCTACGAGCAGTACTTC | CASSYRVSYEQYF
NA | NA | TRBJ2-2 | 12 | TRBV9 | TGTGCCAGCAGCTACCGGACCGGGGAGCTGTTTTTT | CASSYRTGELFF
NA | NA | TRBJ1-3 | 15 | TRBV10-3 | TGTGCCATCAGTGAACCGTGGGGCACAGGAAACACCATATATTTT | CAISEPWGTGNTIYF
NA | NA | TRBJ2-3 | 18 | TRBV11-2 | TGTGCCAGCAGCTTAGTTGGGGTCGCGGGAATGGGGACAGATACGCAGTATTTT | CASSLVGVAGMGTDTQYF
TRBD1 | NA | TRBJ1-1 | 14 | TRBV29-1 | TGCAGCGTTGAGGGAGTGACAGGGATCACTGAAGCTTTCTTT | CSVEGVTGITEAFF